These 18 T cell receptor beta chains share one sample of origin, sequenced in a study of T cell repertoires in cytomegalovirus infection. Via MiXCR, TCRdb re-called the reads, giving one row per CDR3 protein. The sample holds about 110,000 distinct CDR3 sequences, around 29% seen once. These receptors' antigens are unknown. The starting material was CD8+ T cells from cultured PBMCs, obtained from culture after CMV antigen stimulation. Receptors originate from a human donor in good health (CMV status not recorded). Some clones in this sample may be carry-over from other donors' samples.

This clonotype occurred a few times. The V and J genes are TRBV2 and TRBJ1-1, with 7 bases aligning to TRBD1. CDR1 is SNHLY and CDR2 is FYNNEI in the germline V gene. Unmatched junction bases numbered 9, after V lost 5 bases and J lost 3 bases. This CDR3 is 15 amino acids long. The CDR3 DNA sequence: TGTGCCAGCAGTCCGCGGACAGGCTGGGACACTGAAGCTTTCTTT. Translated: CASSPRTGWDTEAFF.

This clonotype was counted between two and nine times. The CDR3 DNA is TGTGCCAGTAGTGACAGCGGGGTGAATGAGCAGTTCTTC. It translates to CASSDSGVNEQFF. The gene calls are TRBV19 and TRBJ2-1; 7 positions agree with TRBD2. Trimming removed 5 bases from V and 7 bases from J; junction bases left unmatched: 5. From germline, CDR1 is LNHDA and CDR2 SQIVND (reference sequence). The CDR3 contains 13 residues. The full variable domain, completed using reference TRBV19 and TRBJ2-1, is DGGITQSPKYLFRKEGQNVTLSCEQNLNHDAMYWYRQDPGQGLRLIYYSQIVNDFQKGDIAEGYSVSREKKESFPLTVTSAQKNPTAFYLCASSDSGVNEQFFGPGTRLTVL.

This clonotype was seen ten or more times. The chain joins TRBV11-2 to TRBJ2-3, with 8 bases identical to TRBD1. Trimming cost V 4 bases and J 1 base; bases outside gene matches: 1. There are 14 residues in the CDR3. Germline V gene data show CDR1 as SGHAT and CDR2 as FQNNGV. In DNA form, the CDR3 reads TGTGCCAGCAGCTCGGGACAGGGCACAGATACGCAGTATTTT. Translated: CASSSGQGTDTQYF.

The genes are TRBV6-5 and TRBJ2-2; D perhaps matches TRBD2 (6 bases). V lost 6 bases and J 0 bases, leaving 8 bases between the germline ends. Germline CDR1 reads MNHEY; CDR2 reads SVGAGI. The CDR3 is 14 residues long. CDR3 nucleotide sequence: TGTGCCAGCAGGGGCGGGGCGAACACCGGGGAGCTGTTTTTT. Protein sequence: CASRGGANTGELFF.

This clonotype occurred many times. The V gene is TRBV12-3 or TRBV12-4, the J gene TRBJ1-1; D is unclear. V lost 6 bases and J 3 bases, leaving 8 bases between the germline ends. CDR3 length: 12 amino acids. CDR3 region: CASSSGYTEAFF. The CDR3 DNA reads TGTGCCAGCAGCTCAGGCTACACTGAAGCTTTCTTT.

The chain joins TRBV27 to TRBJ2-7; 8 bases fit TRBD2. CDR3 length: 13 amino acids. The V gene's germline CDR1 is MNHEY and CDR2 SMNVEV (reference sequence). V lost 6 bases, J lost 3 bases, and 4 bases stayed unmatched. The CDR3 loop is CASSHREGYEQYF. CDR3 in DNA: TGTGCCAGCAGCCACCGGGAGGGCTACGAGCAGTACTTC.

V usage is TRBV7-9 and J usage is TRBJ1-2, with TRBD1 matching 7 bases. The germline CDR1 and CDR2 sequences are SEHNR and FQNEAQ (reference sequence). The V and J ends lost 5 bases and 7 bases, in that order; junction bases with no gene match: 25. This CDR3 contains 19 residues. The CDR3 bases are TGTGCCAGCAGCCACCTGGGGGCAGGGGGTGCAAGCCCCTCCGGTGGCTACACCTTC. Protein sequence: CASSHLGAGGASPSGGYTF.

This clonotype was counted only a few times. This chain links TRBV19 with TRBJ2-7; TRBD1 or TRBD2 may be the D gene (7 bases each). This CDR3 is 13 amino acids long. The V end lost 8 bases, the J end lost 6 bases, and 17 bases lay between the germline ends. The germline CDR1 and CDR2 sequences are LNHDA and SQIVND (reference sequence). The CDR3 region has the DNA TGTGCCAGTGGGAGGGGGCCCTCATTCGAGCAGTACTTC. It specifies CASGRGPSFEQYF.

This clonotype was detected ten times or more. V is TRBV7-2 and J is TRBJ1-5; D not certain. From germline, CDR1 is SGHTA and CDR2 FQGNSA. V lost 3 bases to trimming and J lost 1 base, with 13 bases between them. The CDR3 extends over 16 amino acids. The CDR3 coding sequence is TGTGCCAGCAGCTTTCGACCCGGCGACAGCAATCAGCCCCAGCATTTT. This sequence encodes CASSFRPGDSNQPQHF.

This clonotype was counted a few times. The chain combines TRBV27 with TRBJ1-1, with 11 bases that match TRBD1. The junction had 7 bases not matched to a gene; V was cut back by 3 bases and J by 4 bases. Looked up from germline, CDR1 is MNHEY and CDR2 is SMNVEV (reference sequence). The CDR3 has 16 residues. The CDR3 DNA reads as TGTGCCAGCAGTTTTCCTGGGACAGGGGGGCCCACTGAAGCTTTCTTT. It specifies CASSFPGTGGPTEAFF.

V is TRBV4-1 and J is TRBJ2-3; the match to TRBD1 covers 8 bases. The CDR3 sequence is 15 residues long. The germline V gene has CDR1 MGHRA and CDR2 YSYEKL. The ends lost 2 bases at V and 3 bases at J; junction bases unmatched: 4. DNA of the CDR3: TGCGCCAGCAGCCAATTACAGGGGGTGACAGATACGCAGTATTTT. It codes for CASSQLQGVTDTQYF.

This clonotype has more than one count but fewer than ten. The J gene is TRBJ2-7, the V gene TRBV6-1, with TRBD1 identical over 7 bases. The trim removed 3 bases at V and 4 bases at J, leaving 6 bases unmatched. CDR3 length equals 14 residues. CDR1 and CDR2 from the germline V gene are MNHNS and SASEGT. The CDR3 DNA is TGTGCCAGCAGTGACCAGGGGGAGTGGTACGAGCAGTACTTC. Its protein is CASSDQGEWYEQYF.

This clonotype was picked up a small number of times. The chain recombines TRBV20-1 with TRBJ1-4; 7 nucleotides line up with TRBD1. The junction had 7 bases not matched to a gene; V was cut back by 5 bases and J by 1 base. Germline values: CDR1 DFQATT, CDR2 SNEGSKA (reference sequence). The CDR3 covers 15 residues. The CDR3 is CSASTGVVTNEKLFF. The CDR3 DNA reads TGCAGTGCTTCTACAGGGGTTGTAACTAATGAAAAACTGTTTTTT.

The chain has TRBV5-4 and TRBJ2-3; 7 nucleotides line up with TRBD1. V was clipped by 3 bases and J by 9 bases; unmatched bases: 4. The V gene's germline CDR1 is SGHNT and CDR2 YYREEE (reference sequence). CDR3 length: 12 amino acids. The DNA of the CDR3 is TGTGCCAGCAGCTCCCAGGACAGGACGCAGTATTTT. Its protein product is CASSSQDRTQYF.

This clonotype was recorded many times. The J gene is TRBJ2-2, the V gene TRBV28; D remains ambiguous. CDR3 size: 15 residues. Germline V gene lookup returns CDR1 MDHEN and CDR2 SYDVKM. V lost 1 base and J 1 base, leaving 7 bases between the germline ends. DNA for the CDR3: TGTGCCAGCAGTTTATTCCGGTGGAACACCGGGGAGCTGTTTTTT. Translation gives CASSLFRWNTGELFF.

This clonotype was found a few times. The chain has TRBV12-3 or TRBV12-4 and TRBJ1-2; a possible D gene is TRBD1 (5 bases). This CDR3 has 14 residues. Trimming removed 6 bases at V and 6 bases at J, with 17 bases between. CDR3 protein: CASSYTGMGDGYTF. In DNA, the CDR3 is TGTGCCAGCAGCTATACGGGAATGGGGGATGGCTACACCTTC.

This clonotype has ten or more counts. The chain recombines TRBV19 with TRBJ1-1; no reliable D call. This CDR3 has 12 amino acids. The V and J ends lost 1 base and 8 bases respectively, with 8 bases between them. Germline loops: CDR1 LNHDA, CDR2 SQIVND (reference sequence). This CDR3 reads CASSIGPGEAFF. As DNA, the CDR3 is TGTGCCAGTAGTATAGGGCCCGGGGAAGCTTTCTTT.

This clonotype has only a few counts. This sequence joins TRBV15 and TRBJ2-1; 9 bases match TRBD1. Germline CDR1 LNHNV, CDR2 YYDKDF (reference sequence). V lost 5 bases and J lost 15; bases outside the gene matches: 14. The CDR3 has 14 residues. CDR3: CATSPGVSGTGLFF. CDR3 nucleotides: TGTGCCACCAGCCCAGGTGTTTCCGGGACAGGGTTGTTCTTC.